This TCR beta chain came from a study of T cells in Graves' hyperthyroidism and ophthalmopathy. The CDR3 regions of TCR beta were amplified from RNA transcripts. The HTBI primer set served for first-round RT-PCR of the TCR CDR3. TCRdb passed the multiplex PCR reads through MiXCR, listing each CDR3 protein once. This table has 600,000 to 900,000 distinct CDR3 sequences, around 17% appearing once. This clonotype was counted ten times or more. This TCR derives from a man younger than 30 with Graves' hyperthyroidism. The specimen sequenced was blood.

CDR3 in DNA: TGTGCCAGCAGTTACTCGGGTGTTAGCAATCAGCCCCAGCATTTT. This sequence encodes CASSYSGVSNQPQHF. V is TRBV6-5 and J is TRBJ1-5, with D unclear. CDR1 is MNHEY, CDR2 SVGAGI, per germline. This CDR3 is 15 amino acids long. V lost 0 bases and J lost 0, with 6 bases in between.